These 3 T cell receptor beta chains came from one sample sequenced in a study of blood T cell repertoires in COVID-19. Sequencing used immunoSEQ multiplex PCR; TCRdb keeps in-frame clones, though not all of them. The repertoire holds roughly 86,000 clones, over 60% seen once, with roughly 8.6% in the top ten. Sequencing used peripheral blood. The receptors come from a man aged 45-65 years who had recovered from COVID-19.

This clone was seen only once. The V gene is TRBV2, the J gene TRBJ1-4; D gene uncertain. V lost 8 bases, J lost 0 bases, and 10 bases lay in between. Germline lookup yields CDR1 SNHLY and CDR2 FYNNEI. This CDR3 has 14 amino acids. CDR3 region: CASCPTSTNEKLFF. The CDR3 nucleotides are TGTGCCAGCTGTCCTACCTCAACTAATGAAAAACTGTTTTTT.

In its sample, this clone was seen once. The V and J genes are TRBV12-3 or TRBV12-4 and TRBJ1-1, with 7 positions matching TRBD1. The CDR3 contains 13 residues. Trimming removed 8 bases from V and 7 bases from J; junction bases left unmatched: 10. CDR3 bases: TGTGCCAGCTCCCTGGAGACAGGGAGTGAAGCTTTCTTT. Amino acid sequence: CASSLETGSEAFF.

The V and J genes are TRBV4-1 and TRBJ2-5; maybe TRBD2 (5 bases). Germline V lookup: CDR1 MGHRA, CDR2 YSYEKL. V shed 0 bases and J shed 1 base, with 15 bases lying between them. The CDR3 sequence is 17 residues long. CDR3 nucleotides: TGCGCCAGCAGCCAAGATCAAGCAGGAGGAGGCCAAGAGACCCAGTACTTC. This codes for CASSQDQAGGGQETQYF.